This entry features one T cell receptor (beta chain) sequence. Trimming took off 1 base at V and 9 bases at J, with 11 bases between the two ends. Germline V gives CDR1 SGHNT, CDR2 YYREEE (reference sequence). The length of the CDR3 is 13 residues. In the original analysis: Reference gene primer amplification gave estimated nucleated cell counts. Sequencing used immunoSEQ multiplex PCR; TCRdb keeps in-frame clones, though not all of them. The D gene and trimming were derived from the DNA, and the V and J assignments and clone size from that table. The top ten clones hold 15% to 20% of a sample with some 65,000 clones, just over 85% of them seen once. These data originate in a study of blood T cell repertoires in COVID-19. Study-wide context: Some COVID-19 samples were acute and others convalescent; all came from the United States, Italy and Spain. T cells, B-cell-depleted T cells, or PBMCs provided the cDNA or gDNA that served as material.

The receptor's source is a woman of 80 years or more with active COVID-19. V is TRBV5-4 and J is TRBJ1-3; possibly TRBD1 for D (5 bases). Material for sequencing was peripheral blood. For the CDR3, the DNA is TGTGCCAGCAGCTTGCTCGACCAGGGCACCATATATTTT. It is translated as CASSLLDQGTIYF.